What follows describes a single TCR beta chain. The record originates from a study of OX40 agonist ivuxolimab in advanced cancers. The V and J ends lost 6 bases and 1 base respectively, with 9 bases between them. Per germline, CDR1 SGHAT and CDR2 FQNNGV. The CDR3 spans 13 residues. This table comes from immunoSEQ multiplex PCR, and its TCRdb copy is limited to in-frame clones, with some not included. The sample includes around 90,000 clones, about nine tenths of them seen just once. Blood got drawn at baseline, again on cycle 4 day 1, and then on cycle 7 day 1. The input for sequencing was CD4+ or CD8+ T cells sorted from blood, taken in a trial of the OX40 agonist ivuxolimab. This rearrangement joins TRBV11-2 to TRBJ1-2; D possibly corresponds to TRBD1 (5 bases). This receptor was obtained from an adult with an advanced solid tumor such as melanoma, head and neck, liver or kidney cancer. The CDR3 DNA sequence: TGTGCCAGCAGTTTCGACAGTAACTATGGCTACACCTTC. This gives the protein CASSFDSNYGYTF.